The clone carrying this T cell receptor (beta chain) was found once. Measured with immunoSEQ multiplex PCR; TCRdb has only the in-frame clones, and not every one. The sample contains 25,000 to 35,000 clones, over 65% of which appear only once. Trimming removed 4 bases at V and 11 bases at J, with 17 bases between. Germline CDR1 SGHDN, CDR2 FVKESK. CDR3 length equals 13 residues. Treatment here: preoperative locoregional IRX-2 cytokine immunotherapy. Preoperative locoregional IRX-2 cytokine immunotherapy was tested in the phase Ib source study. These data come from a study of preoperative IRX-2 immunotherapy in early breast cancer.

The chain combines TRBV14 with TRBJ1-1, with TRBD1 as a possible D gene (5 bases). This sample was obtained from a patient treated with IRX-2 immunotherapy. This clonotype originated in a human donor with breast cancer. The DNA of the CDR3 is TGTGCCAGCAGCCCGGGTGGAAGGGGAAGGGCTTTCTTT. This sequence encodes CASSPGGRGRAFF.